This T cell receptor (beta chain) originates from a study of graft-versus-host responses after intestinal transplantation (dated by TCRdb to about 2021). As for the study more broadly: Multivisceral, liver-intestinal, or isolated intestinal transplants were received by the recipients. Alloreactive clones were identified by sequencing pre-transplant mixed lymphocyte reaction products and comparing these products with unstimulated pre-transplant donor and recipient T cells. A peak of at least 4% donor T cells among recipient peripheral blood mononuclear cells was the definition used for donor T cell macrochimerism. Rather than being sequenced by the commercial service, samples from a few later patients were sequenced in-house on an Illumina MiSeq and processed with MiXCR. After intestinal transplantation, graft-versus-host and host-versus-graft alloreactive T cell clones were followed in the graft, circulation and bone marrow using bulk TCR-beta CDR3 sequencing. Of the 20 to 25 intestinal transplant recipients enrolled in the cohort, one of whom was a retransplant, 3 patients without pretransplant specimens were excluded. Every recipient was given anti-thymocyte globulin induction, then maintenance tacrolimus and steroids for 3 to 4 years.

The sample's time point label is to be understood as: cells obtained before transplantation from donor or recipient. CD3+CD4+ and CD3+CD8+ populations were FACS-sorted from unstimulated pre-transplant donor and recipient cells taken from spleen or lymph nodes. The method was the immunoSEQ multiplex PCR assay. In most patients, genomic DNA was isolated using the Qiagen DNeasy Blood and Tissue Kit and sent frozen to Adaptive Biotechnologies for TCR sequencing. For most patients, high-throughput TCR-beta CDR3 sequencing of genomic DNA was performed by Adaptive Biotechnologies. In the original analysis: Adaptive's ImmunoSEQ software supplied the TCR sequencing data for around 17 patients, while MiXCR and VDJtools were used to process a few other patients. CD4 versus CD8 sorting errors were corrected by removing sequences found in both subsets at a frequency ratio below 5:1. CDR3 nucleotide sequences shared between donor and recipient were removed because their origin could not be assigned. To count as alloreactive, a clone needed at least 2-fold expansion over unstimulated cells and a minimum CFSE-low frequency of 0.002% (template counts) or 0.001% (read counts). Mappable clones were those detected in sequenced pre-transplant spleen, lymph node, or MLR CFSE-low populations of the donor or recipient. Cumulative frequency of alloreactive clones was calculated as a percentage of all sequences weighted by copy number. TCRdb mirrors the immuneACCESS table, restricted to in-frame sequences. Some clones are absent from its copies; in checked studies, under half trace to an unresolved V gene, and the reason for the others is unknown. Clonal size and the V and J genes are those of that table, whereas D and trimming came from the DNA. The sample table shows approximately 88,000 clones, and approximately 94% are seen once. The ten largest clones capture approximately 0.2% of the sample.

Per the germline V gene, SGHVS is the CDR1 and FQNEAQ is the CDR2. The germline ends are 15 bases apart after V is trimmed by 2 bases and J by 5 bases. From the cysteine through the phenylalanine, the CDR3 covers 15 amino acids. The entry retains the CDR3 DNA only, 45 bases that are in frame from base 1. The study at large found these results: Peak levels of circulating GvH clones were associated with declines in HvG clones early after transplant. The conclusions were limited by the relatively low number and heterogeneity of the intestinal transplant patients. GvH clones were detected in recipient bone marrow, and some appeared earlier in ileal mucosa or blood, consistent with an intestinal mucosal origin. Patients with donor T cell macrochimerism had high GvH to HvG T cell clonal ratios in their allografts.

With respect to this clone: The antigen it binds to is not known. The sample holds no much larger clone one base away, and base qualities are not on file.

This sequence uses TRBV7-8 and TRBJ2-5, with the D gene not clear enough to name. The material was unstimulated CD4+ T cells sorted from spleen or lymph node cells, obtained before transplant. This clonotype was sampled from a human donor who was the organ donor for an intestinal transplant. The encoded CDR3 is CASSLYARALETQYF. The nucleotide sequence is given as TGTGCCAGCAGCTTATACGCTAGGGCTCTGGAGACCCAGTACTTC.